Shown below are 20 T cell receptor beta chains from a single sample sequenced in a study of cytomegalovirus exposure and HLA in healthy donors. The study ran its PCR with 60 Vbeta and 13 Jbeta primers. Libraries were prepared by immunoSEQ multiplex PCR; TCRdb keeps only in-frame clonotypes and omits some of them. This repertoire shows about 170,000 clones, approximately 79% found once; its top ten account for just under 6.5%. The sample taken for sequencing was PBMCs. The receptors stem from a middle-aged man in good health and CMV-seropositive.

V gene TRBV11-3 combines with J gene TRBJ2-1; 10 bases fit TRBD2. CDR3 length equals 19 residues. CDR1 is SGHNT and CDR2 is YENEEA in the germline V gene. V lost 3 bases and J lost 4; bases outside the gene matches: 15. The chain's CDR3 is CASSFTLSPSGSGYNEQFF. The DNA for the CDR3 is TGTGCCAGCAGCTTCACCCTATCCCCTAGCGGGAGTGGGTACAATGAGCAGTTCTTC.

This clone was counted between two and nine times. The V gene is TRBV19, the J gene TRBJ2-2; possible D gene TRBD1, 5 bases. Trimming pared 6 bases from V and 8 bases from J, leaving 7 bases between. The CDR3 is 11 residues long. Germline-derived CDR1 and CDR2 are LNHDA and SQIVND (reference sequence). The CDR3 DNA is TGTGCCAGTAGCAGGACAGGGGAGCTGTTTTTT. It yields the protein CASSRTGELFF.

V and J are TRBV5-1 and TRBJ2-1; D is perhaps TRBD2 (6 bases). The CDR3 length is 16 residues. Trimming cost V 3 bases and J 3 bases, with 16 bases left between them. Per germline, CDR1 SGHRS and CDR2 YFSETQ. DNA for the CDR3: TGCGCCAGCAGCTCGCGGGGTAGCGGAAGCTACAATGAGCAGTTCTTC. Its translation: CASSSRGSGSYNEQFF.

Only one count was recorded for this clone. The chain employs TRBV28 and TRBJ2-1, with TRBD2 matching over 8 bases. CDR1 is MDHEN, CDR2 SYDVKM, per germline. J lost 1 base, V lost 5 bases, and 4 bases had no gene match. This CDR3 region has 15 residues. CDR3 coding DNA: TGTGCCAGCAGTCTATTAGCGGGATCCTACAATGAGCAGTTCTTC. Its translation: CASSLLAGSYNEQFF.

Comments on this clone: The sample contains more than one DNA sequence encoding this CDR3. This chain joins TRBV29-1 and TRBJ2-3; weak D call: TRBD2 (5 bases). The V gene lost 3 bases and the J gene lost 2 bases, with 12 bases spanning the gap. Germline values: CDR1 SQVTM, CDR2 ANQGSEA. The CDR3 spans 14 residues. The CDR3 DNA is TGCAGCGTTGAGGCCGGACTGAACACAGATACGCAGTATTTT. Translated: CSVEAGLNTDTQYF.

The rearrangement links TRBV7-9 to TRBJ1-5; TRBD1 matches 9 bases. This CDR3 region has 14 residues. Germline-derived CDR1 and CDR2 are SEHNR and FQNEAQ (reference sequence). V was clipped by 5 bases and J by 4 bases; unmatched bases: 3. CDR3 residues: CASSAGQGNQPQHF. The CDR3 DNA is TGTGCCAGCAGCGCCGGACAGGGGAATCAGCCCCAGCATTTT.

The chain links TRBV19 to TRBJ2-6; 7 bases line up with TRBD1. Germline CDR1 LNHDA, CDR2 SQIVND (reference sequence). The V and J ends lost 5 bases and 0 bases, in that order; junction bases with no gene match: 13. CDR3 size: 19 residues. This chain's CDR3 is CASSGGRQQGYSGANVLTF. Here the CDR3 DNA reads TGTGCCAGTAGTGGGGGACGGCAACAGGGGTACTCTGGGGCCAACGTCCTGACTTTC.

A single count supports this clone. The V gene is TRBV28, the J gene TRBJ2-5, with D unresolved. V dropped 5 bases and J dropped 5 bases, with 21 bases sitting between them. The CDR3 runs to 16 residues. Per germline, CDR1 MDHEN and CDR2 SYDVKM. The CDR3 loop is CASSLRLGSVRETQYF. The CDR3, as DNA: TGTGCCAGCAGTCTAAGGCTCGGGTCGGTGAGGGAGACCCAGTACTTC.

The chain is built from TRBV19 and TRBJ1-1, with TRBD1 matching over 9 bases. Germline V gene sequence: CDR1 LNHDA, CDR2 SQIVND (reference sequence). This CDR3 has 18 residues. Unmatched junction bases numbered 10, after V lost 1 base and J lost 1 base. The CDR3 is CASSIVNVGQGRNTEAFF. The CDR3 DNA sequence: TGTGCCAGTAGTATAGTAAATGTGGGACAGGGCCGGAACACTGAAGCTTTCTTT.

This chain uses TRBV30 with TRBJ2-5; 15 bases fit TRBD2. Germline values: CDR1 GTSNPN, CDR2 SVGIG (reference sequence). The CDR3 totals 15 residues. V gave up 3 bases and J gave up 5 bases; unmatched junction bases: 4. CDR3 amino acids: CAWSAGTSGRETQYF. The CDR3 DNA reads TGTGCCTGGAGCGCGGGGACTAGCGGGAGGGAGACCCAGTACTTC.

The chain uses TRBV10-3 and TRBJ1-6; 8 nucleotides line up with TRBD1. Germline V gene data show CDR1 as ENHRY and CDR2 as SYGVKD. This CDR3 comprises 12 residues. J lost 18 bases, V lost 6 bases, and 10 bases had no gene match. The CDR3 DNA is TGTGCCATCAGCGCAACGACAGGGGTTACCCACTTT. This codes for CAISATTGVTHF.

The rearrangement joins TRBV19 to TRBJ1-2, with D possibly being TRBD1 (6 bases). Trimming pared 7 bases from V and 4 bases from J, leaving 16 bases between. The germline CDR1 and CDR2 sequences are LNHDA and SQIVND (reference sequence). The CDR3 consists of 14 residues. DNA for the CDR3: TGTGCCAGTAAGCCCGACAGGAAGGGCTATGGCTACACCTTC. Translated, it gives CASKPDRKGYGYTF.

V and J are TRBV15 and TRBJ2-7; 9 positions agree with TRBD2. Germline-derived CDR1 and CDR2 are LNHNV and YYDKDF (reference sequence). This CDR3 spans 15 amino acids. V lost 1 base and J lost 5; bases outside the gene matches: 6. The CDR3 sequence: CATSRAASGNDEQYF. In nucleotides, the CDR3 is TGTGCCACCAGCAGAGCGGCTAGCGGGAACGACGAGCAGTACTTC.

V and J are TRBV5-4 and TRBJ2-7; D remains unclear. This CDR3 is built from 14 residues. V was shortened by 3 bases and J by 7 bases, with 17 bases between the two germline ends. Germline V CDR1 and CDR2: SGHNT, YYREEE (reference sequence). The CDR3 region has the DNA TGTGCCAGCAGCTCGCCGAAGGAGAGGCGTGAGCAGTACTTC. Translation: CASSSPKERREQYF.

This chain connects TRBV6-1 to TRBJ2-2; 9 nucleotides agree with TRBD2. The J segment lost 1 base and the V segment lost 5 bases, leaving 2 bases of the junction unmatched. Germline-derived CDR1 and CDR2 are MNHNS and SASEGT. This CDR3 spans 15 amino acids. CDR3 coding DNA: TGTGCCAGCAGTCGACTAGCGGTGAACACCGGGGAGCTGTTTTTT. Protein sequence: CASSRLAVNTGELFF.

A word on this clone: Within the sample, other DNA sequences also encode this same CDR3. The chain joins TRBV11-2 to TRBJ2-7; D remains unclear. V shed 5 bases and J shed 5 bases, with 16 bases lying between them. This CDR3 is built from 14 residues. Germline V CDR1 and CDR2: SGHAT, FQNNGV. The CDR3 reads CASSPHNNYNEQYF. CDR3 in DNA: TGTGCCAGCAGCCCCCACAACAACTATAACGAGCAGTACTTC.

This clone was found a few times. The rearrangement links TRBV29-1 to TRBJ2-1; TRBD2 aligns across 9 bases. Germline V gene lookup returns CDR1 SQVTM and CDR2 ANQGSEA. V shed 3 bases and J 3 bases; nucleotides not matched to a gene: 9. The CDR3 contains 16 residues. The CDR3 reads CSVDAGSGGDYNEQFF. Here the CDR3 DNA reads TGCAGCGTTGATGCGGGTAGCGGGGGCGACTACAATGAGCAGTTCTTC.

This clone was counted between two and nine times. The chain is built from TRBV5-1 and TRBJ2-5; no firm D call. With 0 bases removed from V and 3 bases from J, the gap between germline ends came to 6 bases. CDR1 and CDR2 from the germline V gene are SGHRS and YFSETQ. The CDR3 is 13 amino acids. CDR3 nucleotide sequence: TGCGCCAGCAGCTTGGGTCGGGAAGAGACCCAGTACTTC. Translated, it gives CASSLGREETQYF. Using reference TRBV5-1 and TRBJ2-5 for the parts outside the CDR3, the full variable domain is KAGVTQTPRYLIKTRGQQVTLSCSPISGHRSVSWYQQTPGQGLQFLFEYFSETQRNKGNFPGRFSGRQFSNSRSEMNVSTLELGDSALYLCASSLGREETQYFGPGTRLLVL.

The chain has TRBV5-1 and TRBJ2-7, with 7 bases aligning to TRBD1. Trimming at V came to 7 bases and at J to 2 bases, leaving 9 bases not matched to a gene. Germline CDR1 reads SGHRS; CDR2 reads YFSETQ. This CDR3 comprises 14 residues. As DNA, the CDR3 is TGCGCCAGCGGGGCAGGGGGTGCCCCCTACGAGCAGTACTTC. It is translated as CASGAGGAPYEQYF.

This chain links TRBV6-5 with TRBJ1-1; 11 bases are shared with TRBD1. This CDR3 contains 13 residues. Trimming at V came to 10 bases and at J to 5 bases, leaving 6 bases not matched to a gene. The germline V gene has CDR1 MNHEY and CDR2 SVGAGI. The CDR3 here is CATAGTGGTEAFF. The CDR3 coding sequence is TGTGCCACAGCCGGGACAGGGGGGACTGAAGCTTTCTTT.